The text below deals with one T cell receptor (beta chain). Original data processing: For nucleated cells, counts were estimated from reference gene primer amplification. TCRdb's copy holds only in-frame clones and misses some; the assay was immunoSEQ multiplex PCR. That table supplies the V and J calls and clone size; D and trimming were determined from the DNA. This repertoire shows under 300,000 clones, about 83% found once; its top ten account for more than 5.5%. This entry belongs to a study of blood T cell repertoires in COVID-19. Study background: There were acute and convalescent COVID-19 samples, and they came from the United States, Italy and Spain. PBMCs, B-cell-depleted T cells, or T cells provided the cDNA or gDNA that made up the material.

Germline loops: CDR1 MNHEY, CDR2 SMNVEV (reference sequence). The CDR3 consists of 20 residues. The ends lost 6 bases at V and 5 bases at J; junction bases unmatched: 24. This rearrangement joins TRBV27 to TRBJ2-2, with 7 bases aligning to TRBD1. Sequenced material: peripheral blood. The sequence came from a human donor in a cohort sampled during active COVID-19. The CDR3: CASSPIPPRSQGLRTGELFF. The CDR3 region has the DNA TGTGCCAGCAGCCCCATCCCGCCCAGATCACAGGGGCTGCGGACCGGGGAGCTGTTTTTT.